This TCR beta chain was captured in a study of cytomegalovirus exposure and HLA in healthy donors. Study as a whole: The approximately 120 million unique TCR beta sequences, from around 200 million T cells, were found by an earlier analysis. Study results and limitations: The availability of immune exposure information extended only to CMV serostatus. Later analysis placed DRB1 highest and HLA-C lowest in TCR association rates, which differed by HLA locus.

This clone is labeled as medium-sized. What it binds is not known. 60 Vbeta and 13 Jbeta primers were used in PCR. Assay used: immunoSEQ multiplex PCR; TCRdb lists only in-frame clones, some missing. The table records 40,000 to 55,000 clones, approximately 70% of them present only once. J lost 7 bases, V lost 3 bases, and 7 bases had no gene match. Germline V gene lookup returns CDR1 SSHAT and CDR2 FNYEAQ (reference sequence). The CDR3 runs 15 residues. The sample was PBMCs. The chain couples TRBV7-7 to TRBJ2-1, with 9 bases lining up with TRBD1. The receptor comes from a woman aged 45-59 years in good health and CMV-seronegative. The CDR3 reads CASSFGTGLGNEQFF. The CDR3 bases are TGTGCCAGCAGCTTCGGGACAGGGCTGGGAAATGAGCAGTTCTTC.